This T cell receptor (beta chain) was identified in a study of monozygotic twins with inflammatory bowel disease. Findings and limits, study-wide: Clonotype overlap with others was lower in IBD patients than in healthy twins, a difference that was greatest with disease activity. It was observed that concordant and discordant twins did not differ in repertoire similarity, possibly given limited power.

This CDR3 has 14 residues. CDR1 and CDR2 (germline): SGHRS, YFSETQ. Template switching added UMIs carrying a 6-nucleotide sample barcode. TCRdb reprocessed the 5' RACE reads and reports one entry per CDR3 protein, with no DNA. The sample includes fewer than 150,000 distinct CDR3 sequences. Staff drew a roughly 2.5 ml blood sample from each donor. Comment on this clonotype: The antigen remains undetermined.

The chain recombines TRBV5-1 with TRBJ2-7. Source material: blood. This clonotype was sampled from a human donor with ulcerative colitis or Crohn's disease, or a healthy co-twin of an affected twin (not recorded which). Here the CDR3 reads CASSLDKSDYEQYF.